The rows below give T cell receptor beta chains drawn from one sample of a study of T cells in Graves' hyperthyroidism and ophthalmopathy. Using its own MiXCR run on the multiplex PCR reads, TCRdb lists one record per CDR3 protein. The sample has 700,000 to 850,000 distinct CDR3 sequences, roughly a third seen once. The sequenced material came from blood. The receptor source for this set is a woman aged 40 to 49 with Graves' hyperthyroidism. CDR3s include the opening cysteine and the closing phenylalanine or tryptophan. The D gene is left open where the match is weak. Clone size is not always given. Where it is, it says once, few, many or a class for expanded clones.

>TRBV15|many|TRBJ1-2|TRBD1
TGTGCCACCAGCAGAGAGACAGGGACCTCTTGGAAATATGGCTACACCTTC
CATSRETGTSWKYGYTF
>TRBV10-3|.|TRBJ1-1|TRBD1
TGTGCCATCAGTGAGAAAGTGGACAGGGACGGGGAGGGTCCAAACACTGAAGCTTTCTTT
CAISEKVDRDGEGPNTEAFF
>TRBV7-9|many|TRBJ2-6|.
TGTGCCAGCAGCACGCTGGCAGGGGCTCAGACGGAGGCCAACGTCCTGACTTTC
CASSTLAGAQTEANVLTF
>TRBV6-6|many|TRBJ1-5|TRBD1
TGTGCCAGCGGGTTGACAGGGCACATTGGTCAGCCCCAGCATTTT
CASGLTGHIGQPQHF
>TRBV19|.|TRBJ2-5|TRBD1
TGTGCCACCTCCTTGGGACAGGGGCAATGGGAGACCCAGTACTTC
CATSLGQGQWETQYF
>TRBV4-3|few|TRBJ1-2|.
TGCGCCAGCAGCCTGAGAGGCGACAGCCTGACTCCTAACTATGGCTACACCTTC
CASSLRGDSLTPNYGYTF
>TRBV10-3|few|TRBJ2-3|TRBD2
TGTGCCATCAGCCCCGGGACTAGCGGGAGCACAGATACGCAGTATTTT
CAISPGTSGSTDTQYF
>TRBV7-9|few|TRBJ2-5|.
TGTGCCAGCAGCTTATGGGATAGAGCCCAAGAGACCCAGTACTTC
CASSLWDRAQETQYF
>TRBV7-9|many|TRBJ1-4|TRBD1
TGTGCCAGCAGTGTTCTCGTGACAGGGCCCGAAAAACTGTTTTTT
CASSVLVTGPEKLFF
>TRBV19|many|TRBJ2-7|.
TGTGCCAGTAGTGCCTCGGCCTACGAGCAGTACTTC
CASSASAYEQYF